This TCR beta chain was documented in a study of T cells after somatic rescue of genetic block. The assay was immunoSEQ multiplex PCR, and TCRdb's table has in-frame clones only and misses some. The sample consists of more than 10,000 clones, around 84% of them appearing once. The CDR3 covers 15 residues. Germline V gives CDR1 SGHVS, CDR2 FQNEAQ. The sequence came from a boy aged 5-17 years. The J gene is TRBJ2-5, the V gene TRBV7-8; the match to TRBD2 covers 8 bases. The DNA end is more similar to TRBJ2-7, so the J call may be wrong. Sample: peripheral blood mononuclear cells (PBMCs). The CDR3 protein is CASSLVAGFSYEQYF. The CDR3 DNA is TGTGCCAGCAGCTTAGTAGCGGGGTTCTCCTACGAGCAGTACTTC.